What follows is one T cell receptor (beta chain) and its context. The antigen it recognizes is unknown. No much larger clone is present one base from it, and per-base qualities are unavailable. The source of the sample is a study of blood T cell repertoires in COVID-19 (dated by TCRdb to the early 2020s). Some background on the complete study: Samples from collaborators originated in the United States, Italy and Spain and spanned both the acute and convalescent phases of COVID-19. The prospective study material was composed of cDNA or gDNA derived from T cells, B-cell-depleted T cells, or PBMCs. Sample metadata almost always included a de-identified subject ID, COVID-19 status, age in years and sex. The repertoires were released in a freely available public database intended as a resource for research on the immune response to SARS-CoV-2. Deeply sampled blood TCRbeta repertoires from subjects exposed to, actively infected with, or recovered from COVID-19 were included in the dataset. Samples came from the ongoing ImmuneRACE study (first 160 participants) plus 1,254 subjects from 6 global collaborators. Where HLA class I and class II types were available, the types were taken from metadata supplied by the sample provider, not from assay-based typing. Study-wide conclusions, independent of this receptor: Clinical and demographic metadata were provided uncurated, with the amount varying by source and participant.

One collaborating source in Seattle enrolled patients during active infection and followed them longitudinally through the course of disease. Each collaborating institution followed its own protocols to collect whole blood in K2EDTA tubes. For TCRbeta analysis, collaborators shipped samples in one of three forms: frozen whole blood, isolated PBMCs, or DNA extracted from either of those sample types. TCRbeta CDR3 regions were amplified from genomic DNA by means of the immunoSEQ Assay, a bias-controlled multiplex PCR. The authors' pipeline ran thus. Within the assay, amplification of reference gene primers was used to estimate how many nucleated cells each sample contained. Sequence reads were collapsed and filtered to measure the absolute abundance of every unique TCRbeta CDR3 rearrangement. For each sample, productive Simpson clonality was calculated as the square root of Simpson's diversity index over productive rearrangements. Held by TCRdb, this immuneACCESS table contains in-frame sequences only and omits some clones. Under half of the omission traces to an unresolved V gene where checked; the cause of the rest is unknown. V, J and clone size are taken as reported in that table, and D and trimming were inferred from the DNA itself. The table for this sample lists roughly 60,000 clones; roughly 88% of them were counted only once. 10% of the sample comes from the top ten.

Material for sequencing was peripheral blood. This receptor was taken from a man aged 25 to 40 with COVID-19, enrolled during active disease.

The CDR3 protein is CASSDRGLQYF. The sequence in DNA is TGTGCCAGCAGTGACAGGGGGCTTCAGTACTTC. The V and J genes are TRBV25-1 and TRBJ2-4, with 8 junctional bases fitting TRBD1. V and J are trimmed by 3 bases and 11 bases, and the gene matches miss 0 bases of the junction. As encoded in the germline V gene, CDR1 is MGHDK while CDR2 is SYGVNS. There are 11 amino acids in the CDR3, from cysteine to phenylalanine inclusive. Only the CDR3 DNA is retained, 33 bases long and in frame from the first base.